The rows below give T cell receptor beta chains drawn from one sample of a study of cytomegalovirus exposure and HLA in healthy donors. TCRdb keeps only in-frame clones here, not all; method: immunoSEQ multiplex PCR. The sample includes about 120,000 clones, more than 80% of them seen just once. Sequenced sample: PBMCs. The receptors come from a young man in good health and CMV-seronegative. CDR3s include the opening cysteine and the closing phenylalanine or tryptophan. A D gene is named only where the DNA matches it firmly. Clone size is not always given. Where it is, it says once, few, many or a class for expanded clones.

j_call | v_call | d_call | clone_size | cdr3_nt | cdr3_aa
TRBJ2-3 | TRBV27 | . | . | TGTGCCAGCAGTCTCACCCAACTAGCTGAAAAGCAGTATTTT | CASSLTQLAEKQYF
TRBJ2-7 | TRBV10-3 | . | . | TGTGCCATCAGAGAGATTTGGAGCTACGAGCAGTACTTC | CAIREIWSYEQYF
TRBJ2-3 | TRBV9 | . | . | TGTGCCAGCAGCGTAGGGAGAGCCCTACTGAGAGATACGCAGTATTTT | CASSVGRALLRDTQYF
TRBJ2-2 | TRBV4-2 | . | few | TGTGCCAGCAGCCAAGATGCAGCAGTAGGGGCGCTGTTTTTT | CASSQDAAVGALFF
TRBJ1-5 | TRBV30 | . | . | TGTGCCTGGACACTTCAGGGAGGGGGCAATCAGCCCCAGCATTTT | CAWTLQGGGNQPQHF
TRBJ2-1 | TRBV4-2 | TRBD2 | . | TGTGCCAGCAGCCAAAGAGGACTAGCGGGGACACAGTTCTTC | CASSQRGLAGTQFF
TRBJ2-2 | TRBV4-2 | TRBD1 | . | TGTGCCAGCAGCCAATGGGACAGCTCGAACACCGGGGAGCTGTTTTTT | CASSQWDSSNTGELFF
TRBJ1-2 | TRBV6-5 | . | . | TGTGCCAGCAGTTCCCGGATCGGGGGAGAAGGCTACACCTTC | CASSSRIGGEGYTF
TRBJ2-1 | TRBV5-1 | . | . | TGCGCCAGCAGCCCTCGAGGGTTTTCCTACAATGAGCAGTTCTTC | CASSPRGFSYNEQFF
TRBJ2-7 | TRBV6-5 | . | few | TGTGCCAGCAGTTACCAACAGACCTACGAGCAGTACTTC | CASSYQQTYEQYF
TRBJ1-1 | TRBV5-4 | . | . | TGTGCCAGCAGATGGGGCCCAGGGGCGCTTGAAGCTTTCTTT | CASRWGPGALEAFF
TRBJ2-7 | TRBV5-1 | . | . | TGCGCCAGCAGCTTCACGAGCTCCTACGAGCAGTACTTC | CASSFTSSYEQYF
TRBJ2-7 | TRBV4-3 | TRBD1 | once | TGCGCCAGCAGCCAGGGACAGGGGGTATACGAGCAGTACTTC | CASSQGQGVYEQYF
TRBJ1-2 | TRBV7-9 | . | . | TGTGCCAGCAGCTTTTCCGGTACTAACTATGGCTACACCTTC | CASSFSGTNYGYTF
TRBJ1-1 | TRBV4-3 | TRBD1 | . | TGCGCCAGCAGCCAAGATAAGCCAGGGGGCCGGACTGAAGCTTTCTTT | CASSQDKPGGRTEAFF
TRBJ1-2 | TRBV27 | TRBD1 | . | TGTGCCAGCAGCCGACAGGGACGTCGCTTCGGGGACTATGGCTACACCTTC | CASSRQGRRFGDYGYTF